This T cell receptor beta chain was sequenced in a study of vaccination and CD4 T cells after COVID-19. Overall study context: Median time from COVID diagnosis to post-COVID sampling was about 100 days (35 to 161).

CDR3 length: 15 residues. The germline V gene encodes CDR1 SEHNR and CDR2 FQNEAQ (reference sequence). The ends were cut back, 1 base at V and 3 bases at J, with 10 bases in the middle. About this clonotype: Its antigen is as yet unknown.

The treatment here: roughly ten-day PBMC culture with coronavirus spike peptide pools or control peptides (ViraFEST assay). Sequencing of the DNA from cultured CD4+ T cells was carried out with the Oncomine TCR Beta short-read assay. TCRdb reprocessed the PCR reads via MiXCR and lists one record per CDR3 protein. The sample carries roughly 14,000 distinct CDR3 sequences, around 55% recorded once. Sequencing was carried out using CD4+ T cells from blood, cultured in vitro. The chain is built from TRBV7-9 and TRBJ2-1; D perhaps matches TRBD2 (5 bases). The origin of this receptor is a human donor who had recovered from COVID-19. The CDR3 coding sequence is TGTGCCAGCAGCTTAGATGGTGGGAGCTACAATGAGCAGTTCTTC. Translated: CASSLDGGSYNEQFF.